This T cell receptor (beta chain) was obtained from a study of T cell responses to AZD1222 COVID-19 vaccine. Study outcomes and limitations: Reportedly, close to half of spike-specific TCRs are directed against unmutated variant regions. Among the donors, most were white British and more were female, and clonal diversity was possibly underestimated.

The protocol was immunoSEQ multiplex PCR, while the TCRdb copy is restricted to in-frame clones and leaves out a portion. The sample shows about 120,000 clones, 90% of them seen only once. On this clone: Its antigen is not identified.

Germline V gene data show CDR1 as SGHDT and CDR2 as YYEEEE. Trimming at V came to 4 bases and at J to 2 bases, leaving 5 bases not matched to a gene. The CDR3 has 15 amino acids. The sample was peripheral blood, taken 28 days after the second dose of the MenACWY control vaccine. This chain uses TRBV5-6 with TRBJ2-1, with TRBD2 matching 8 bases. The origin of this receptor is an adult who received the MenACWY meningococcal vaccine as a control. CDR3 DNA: TGTGCCAGCAGCGCGCCTAGCGGGCCCTACAATGAGCAGTTCTTC. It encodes CASSAPSGPYNEQFF.